This entry lists 15 T cell receptor beta chains sequenced from one sample in a study of control samples from healthy donors and cancer patients (dated by TCRdb to the early 2020s). Library preparation employed the immunoSEQ multiplex PCR assay. As stored in TCRdb, this immuneACCESS dataset retains in-frame rearrangements with V and J assigned. A fraction of the clones does not appear; measured against another copy, unresolved V genes explain less than half of the discrepancy, and the remainder lacks a known reason. The sample table contains over 150,000 clones; only one count was recorded for roughly 92% of them. Clones ranked in the top ten supply approximately 1.5% of the sample. The source material was blood. Receptors were obtained from a woman aged 18-29 years in good health.

This sequence joins TRBV9 and TRBJ2-1, with TRBD1 matching 8 bases. The germline V gene encodes CDR1 SGDLS and CDR2 YYNGEE. The CDR3 spans 14 residues. J lost 8 bases, V lost 1 base, and 5 bases had no gene match. CDR3 DNA: TGTGCCAGCAGCGTAACAGGGGGAATCTATGAGCAGTTCTTC. Encoded protein: CASSVTGGIYEQFF.

The CDR3 loop reads CASSFYEQYF. CDR3 nucleotide sequence: TGTGCCAGCAGTTTTTACGAGCAGTACTTC. The gene calls are TRBV2 and TRBJ2-7; no firm D call. Germline values: CDR1 SNHLY, CDR2 FYNNEI. Trimming took 5 bases from V and 4 from J, leaving 3 bases between them. This CDR3 region has 10 residues.

The chain uses TRBV5-1 and TRBJ1-6; D not certain. Per germline, CDR1 SGHRS and CDR2 YFSETQ. Trimming took off 4 bases at V and 13 bases at J, with 15 bases between the two ends. The CDR3 is 13 residues long. CDR3 DNA: TGCGCCAGCAGCAGGGTGGATGAAGGTCCCCTCCACTTT. Translating gives CASSRVDEGPLHF.

The J gene is TRBJ1-6, the V gene TRBV5-1; D is ambiguous. V gave up 5 bases and J gave up 0 bases, with 3 bases separating them. Germline lookup yields CDR1 SGHRS and CDR2 YFSETQ. The CDR3 totals 13 residues. This chain's CDR3 is CASRSSYNSPLHF. The DNA of the CDR3 is TGCGCCAGCAGAAGCTCCTATAATTCACCCCTCCACTTT.

This clone was counted a single time. The J gene is TRBJ1-2, the V gene TRBV6-4; D unresolved. The V and J ends lost 2 bases and 3 bases respectively, with 4 bases between them. CDR1 is MRHNA and CDR2 is SNTAGT in the germline V gene. CDR3 size: 12 residues. The CDR3 loop is CASSDSYYGYTF. The CDR3 nucleotides read TGTGCCAGCAGTGACAGTTACTATGGCTACACCTTC.

The chain uses TRBV19 and TRBJ1-2; D gene ambiguous. The germline CDR1 and CDR2 sequences are LNHDA and SQIVND (reference sequence). Deletions cut 2 bases from V and 4 bases from J, with 8 bases between. The CDR3 has 13 residues. CDR3 in DNA: TGTGCCAGTAGTATATTTGGGGTCTATGGCTACACCTTC. Translated: CASSIFGVYGYTF.

Only one count was recorded for this clone. V is TRBV2 and J is TRBJ1-2; D call uncertain. The CDR3 extends over 13 amino acids. Trimming shortened V by 10 bases and J by 2 bases, and 14 bases separated the two germline ends. CDR1 SNHLY and CDR2 FYNNEI come from the germline V gene. CDR3 amino acids: CATRGSSNYGYTF. The CDR3 nucleotides are TGTGCCACCCGAGGGTCGTCCAACTATGGCTACACCTTC. Variable domain in full (rest from reference TRBV2 and TRBJ1-2): EPEVTQTPSHQVTQMGQEVILRCVPISNHLYFYWYRQILGQKVEFLVSFYNNEISEKSEIFDDQFSVERPDGSNFTLKIRSTKLEDSAMYFCATRGSSNYGYTFGSGTRLTVV.

The rearrangement joins TRBV6-5 to TRBJ1-1, with unresolved D. The ends were cut back, 4 bases at V and 4 bases at J, with 7 bases in the middle. Germline CDR1 is MNHEY and CDR2 is SVGAGI. The CDR3 is made up of 12 amino acids. Written as DNA, the CDR3 is TGTGCCAGCAGTTCCGGGCGCACTGAAGCTTTCTTT. Protein product: CASSSGRTEAFF.

CDR3 in amino acids: CASSQTLGDGDTQYF. The CDR3 region has the DNA TGTGCCAGCAGCCAAACACTAGGTGACGGAGATACGCAGTATTTT. The chain uses TRBV3-1 (or the pseudogene TRBV3-2) and TRBJ2-3; TRBD2 might be the D (5 bases). V was cut by 2 bases and J by 5 bases, with 14 bases left in between. The CDR3 covers 15 residues. Germline loops: CDR1 LGHDT, CDR2 YNNKEL (reference sequence).

As for this clone: Other DNA variants within this sample encode the same CDR3. The rearrangement joins TRBV6-6 to TRBJ1-6; D might be TRBD1 (6 bases). CDR3 length equals 14 residues. Germline CDR1 is MNHNY and CDR2 is SVGAGI (reference sequence). The V end was cut by 0 bases, the J end by 7 bases, with 7 bases between. This CDR3 is CASSYSQGNSPLHF. In nucleotides, the CDR3 is TGTGCCAGCAGTTACTCGCAGGGGAATTCACCCCTCCACTTT.

This chain links TRBV11-3 with TRBJ1-1; D not certain. V was clipped by 5 bases and J by 10 bases, with 17 bases between them. Germline values: CDR1 SGHNT, CDR2 YENEEA. The CDR3 sequence is 13 residues long. CDR3 region: CASSNPGLSVAFF. The CDR3 nucleotides read TGTGCCAGCAGCAATCCGGGTCTCTCAGTAGCTTTCTTT.

This chain uses TRBV27 with TRBJ2-3, with 8 bases identical to TRBD2. Germline CDR1 reads MNHEY; CDR2 reads SMNVEV (reference sequence). This CDR3 region has 16 residues. Trimming at V came to 2 bases and at J to 0 bases, leaving 4 bases not matched to a gene. The DNA for the CDR3 is TGTGCCAGCAGTTTAAGAGCGGGAGTCAGCACAGATACGCAGTATTTT. Translating gives CASSLRAGVSTDTQYF.

This chain links TRBV28 with TRBJ1-5; the match to TRBD1 covers 9 bases. V was pared by 2 bases and J by 0 bases, with 8 bases of the junction left unmatched. Germline V gene sequence: CDR1 MDHEN, CDR2 SYDVKM. This CDR3 has 18 residues. CDR3 coding DNA: TGTGCCAGCAGTTTAACGGGACAGGGAGGATATAGCAATCAGCCCCAGCATTTT. It is translated as CASSLTGQGGYSNQPQHF. The full variable domain, in which reference TRBV28 and TRBJ1-5 provide the parts outside the CDR3, is DVKVTQSSRYLVKRTGEKVFLECVQDMDHENMFWYRQDPGLGLRLIYFSYDVKMKEKGDIPEGYSVSREKKERFSLILESASTNQTSMYLCASSLTGQGGYSNQPQHFGDGTRLSIL.

V gene TRBV28 combines with J gene TRBJ1-1; D remains unclear. Germline lookup yields CDR1 MDHEN and CDR2 SYDVKM. The length of the CDR3 is 15 residues. V lost 6 bases and J lost 4, with 18 bases in between. CDR3 in DNA: TGTGCCAGCAGCTATCCTCGGGGTCAGCCCACTGAAGCTTTCTTT. Translation gives CASSYPRGQPTEAFF.

The J gene is TRBJ2-5, the V gene TRBV19; 8 bases align to TRBD2. The CDR3 loop spans 13 amino acids. From germline, CDR1 is LNHDA and CDR2 SQIVND (reference sequence). J gave up 1 base and V 6 bases, and 1 base lay outside the gene matches. The CDR3 DNA is TGTGCCAGTAGCGGGAGGGCCCAAGAGACCCAGTACTTC. This codes for CASSGRAQETQYF.